This entry lists 15 T cell receptor beta chains sequenced from one sample in a study of cytomegalovirus exposure and HLA in healthy donors. A multiplex PCR was run with 60 Vbeta primers and 13 Jbeta primers. Method: immunoSEQ multiplex PCR; TCRdb's copy keeps in-frame clones and lacks some. The data contain some 150,000 clones, 75% to 90% of them singletons. The sequenced sample was PBMCs. The receptors stem from a man aged 35-49 years in good health and CMV-seronegative.

The V gene is TRBV18, the J gene TRBJ1-3; 12 positions agree with TRBD1. V dropped 4 bases and J dropped 2; count of bases not matched to a gene: 6. Looked up from germline, CDR1 is KGHSH and CDR2 is LQKENI. The CDR3 is 17 residues long. The CDR3 nucleotides read TGTGCCAGCTCACGCCAGGGACAGGGGGCTACTGGAAACACCATATATTTT. Encoded protein: CASSRQGQGATGNTIYF.

The rearrangement links TRBV18 to TRBJ2-5, with 10 positions matching TRBD1. Germline CDR1 is KGHSH and CDR2 is LQKENI. V gave up 4 bases and J gave up 3 bases; unmatched junction bases: 8. This CDR3 has 16 residues. The chain's CDR3 is CASSRLPGQGKETQYF. The CDR3 DNA reads as TGTGCCAGCTCACGATTACCGGGACAGGGGAAAGAGACCCAGTACTTC.

The chain recombines TRBV28 with TRBJ2-3; 12 nucleotides match TRBD2. CDR3 length: 15 amino acids. The V and J ends lost 6 bases and 6 bases, in that order; junction bases with no gene match: 7. CDR1 is MDHEN, CDR2 SYDVKM, per germline. CDR3 amino acids: CASRASGGAFDTQYF. The DNA for the CDR3 is TGTGCCAGCAGGGCTAGCGGGGGGGCCTTTGATACGCAGTATTTT.

The CDR3 spells CASSGTSGGDTQYF. The CDR3 DNA follows: TGTGCCAGCAGCGGTACTAGCGGGGGGGATACGCAGTATTTT. The V gene is TRBV7-3, the J gene TRBJ2-3; 12 bases map to TRBD2. The germline CDR1 and CDR2 sequences are SGHTA and FQGTGA. Losses at the gene ends were 5 bases for V and 6 bases for J; bases not matched to a gene: 3. The CDR3 covers 14 residues. Looking up the rest from reference TRBV7-3 and TRBJ2-3 gives the full variable domain: GAGVSQTPSNKVTEKGKYVELRCDPISGHTALYWYRQSLGQGPEFLIYFQGTGAADDSGLPNDRFFAVRPEGSVSTLKIQRTERGDSAVYLCASSGTSGGDTQYFGPGTRLTVL.

The V and J genes are TRBV11-2 and TRBJ1-1; 8 bases are a match to TRBD1. Trimming took 3 bases from V and 4 from J; bases not matched to a gene: 4. The CDR3 extends over 14 amino acids. CDR1 is SGHAT, CDR2 FQNNGV, per germline. In DNA form, the CDR3 reads TGTGCCAGCAGCTTTACAGGGGGGGGCACTGAAGCTTTCTTT. Its protein is CASSFTGGGTEAFF.

The chain joins TRBV5-6 to TRBJ1-5; 9 bases match TRBD1. The CDR3 covers 16 residues. Germline loops: CDR1 SGHDT, CDR2 YYEEEE. The junction had 6 bases not matched to a gene; V was cut back by 4 bases and J by 1 base. The CDR3 protein is CASSLQGARSNQPQHF. The CDR3 region has the DNA TGTGCCAGCAGCCTACAGGGGGCTAGGAGCAATCAGCCCCAGCATTTT. The full variable domain, completed using reference TRBV5-6 and TRBJ1-5, is DAGVTQSPTHLIKTRGQQVTLRCSPKSGHDTVSWYQQALGQGPQFIFQYYEEEERQRGNFPDRFSGHQFPNYSSELNVNALLLGDSALYLCASSLQGARSNQPQHFGDGTRLSIL.

This chain links TRBV30 with TRBJ2-7, with 7 bases aligning to TRBD2. The ends lost 2 bases at V and 0 bases at J; junction bases unmatched: 7. The length of the CDR3 is 15 residues. Germline-derived CDR1 and CDR2 are GTSNPN and SVGIG (reference sequence). The CDR3 DNA sequence: TGTGCCTGGAGTCCAGCCGGGACTATCTCCTACGAGCAGTACTTC. This sequence encodes CAWSPAGTISYEQYF. Full variable domain (rest looked up from reference TRBV30 and TRBJ2-7): SQTIHQWPATLVQPVGSPLSLECTVEGTSNPNLYWYRQAAGRGLQLLFYSVGIGQISSEVPQNLSASRPQDRQFILSSKKLLLSDSGFYLCAWSPAGTISYEQYFGPGTRLTVT.

The chain recombines TRBV28 with TRBJ1-1, with unresolved D. In germline, CDR1 is MDHEN, CDR2 SYDVKM. Trimming took 5 bases from V and 4 from J, leaving 11 bases between them. This CDR3 is 13 amino acids long. CDR3: CASSRGWGTEAFF. The CDR3 DNA follows: TGTGCCAGCAGTCGGGGTTGGGGCACTGAAGCTTTCTTT.

The rearrangement uses TRBV4-2 and TRBJ2-4; 10 nucleotides agree with TRBD2. V shed 1 base and J 2 bases; nucleotides not matched to a gene: 8. CDR1 is LGHNA, CDR2 YNFKEQ, per germline. The CDR3 is made up of 18 amino acids. The DNA for the CDR3 is TGTGCCAGCAGCCAAGGAAGCGGGGGGGGTGAAACCAAAAACATTCAGTACTTC. This sequence encodes CASSQGSGGGETKNIQYF.

The J gene is TRBJ1-1, the V gene TRBV11-2, with D uncertain. Trimming took 4 bases from V and 1 from J, leaving 13 bases between them. Germline values: CDR1 SGHAT, CDR2 FQNNGV. The CDR3 is made up of 15 amino acids. CDR3 protein: CASSSDGSSNTEAFF. CDR3 in DNA: TGTGCCAGCAGCTCAGACGGTTCCTCGAACACTGAAGCTTTCTTT.

The J gene is TRBJ2-7, the V gene TRBV7-2; 7 bases map to TRBD2. Germline CDR1 reads SGHTA; CDR2 reads FQGNSA. The CDR3 consists of 18 residues. J was trimmed by 7 bases and V by 2 bases; bases with no gene match: 20. The CDR3 region is CASSLFPLSGTFPLEQYF. CDR3 in DNA: TGTGCCAGCAGCTTATTCCCCCTCAGCGGGACCTTCCCTTTGGAGCAGTACTTC.

V and J are TRBV4-1 and TRBJ1-1, with D possibly matching TRBD1 (6 bases). The CDR3 totals 17 residues. V dropped 1 base and J dropped 4 bases, with 19 bases sitting between them. From germline, CDR1 is MGHRA and CDR2 YSYEKL. DNA for the CDR3: TGCGCCAGCAGCCAAGCCGTCGACGGGAGGGGGTCCACTGAAGCTTTCTTT. The encoded protein is CASSQAVDGRGSTEAFF.

The chain combines TRBV10-3 with TRBJ2-1, with TRBD1 identical over 9 bases. The CDR3 runs 16 residues. CDR1 and CDR2 from the germline V gene are ENHRY and SYGVKD. V shed 0 bases, J shed 7 bases, and the junction held 7 bases outside the gene matches. CDR3 sequence (DNA): TGTGCCATCAGTGAGTCGACGGGACAGGGAAAGAATGAGCAGTTCTTC. It is translated as CAISESTGQGKNEQFF.

The J gene is TRBJ2-1, the V gene TRBV10-3; 7 bases map to TRBD1. The CDR3 consists of 13 residues. The V segment lost 11 bases and the J segment 6 bases; nucleotides outside the gene matches: 10. CDR1 is ENHRY and CDR2 is SYGVKD in the germline V gene. CDR3: CAYTGDKGNEQFF. CDR3 bases: TGTGCCTATACAGGGGACAAGGGCAATGAGCAGTTCTTC.

This clone was counted once. The chain couples TRBV5-6 to TRBJ1-1; 8 nucleotides match TRBD1. Germline loops: CDR1 SGHDT, CDR2 YYEEEE. The CDR3 has 14 residues. J was trimmed by 5 bases and V by 9 bases; bases with no gene match: 12. CDR3: CATIAFTGGTEAFF. The CDR3 region has the DNA TGTGCCACAATCGCCTTTACAGGGGGAACTGAAGCTTTCTTT. Full variable domain (rest looked up from reference TRBV5-6 and TRBJ1-1): DAGVTQSPTHLIKTRGQQVTLRCSPKSGHDTVSWYQQALGQGPQFIFQYYEEEERQRGNFPDRFSGHQFPNYSSELNVNALLLGDSALYLCATIAFTGGTEAFFGQGTRLTVV.